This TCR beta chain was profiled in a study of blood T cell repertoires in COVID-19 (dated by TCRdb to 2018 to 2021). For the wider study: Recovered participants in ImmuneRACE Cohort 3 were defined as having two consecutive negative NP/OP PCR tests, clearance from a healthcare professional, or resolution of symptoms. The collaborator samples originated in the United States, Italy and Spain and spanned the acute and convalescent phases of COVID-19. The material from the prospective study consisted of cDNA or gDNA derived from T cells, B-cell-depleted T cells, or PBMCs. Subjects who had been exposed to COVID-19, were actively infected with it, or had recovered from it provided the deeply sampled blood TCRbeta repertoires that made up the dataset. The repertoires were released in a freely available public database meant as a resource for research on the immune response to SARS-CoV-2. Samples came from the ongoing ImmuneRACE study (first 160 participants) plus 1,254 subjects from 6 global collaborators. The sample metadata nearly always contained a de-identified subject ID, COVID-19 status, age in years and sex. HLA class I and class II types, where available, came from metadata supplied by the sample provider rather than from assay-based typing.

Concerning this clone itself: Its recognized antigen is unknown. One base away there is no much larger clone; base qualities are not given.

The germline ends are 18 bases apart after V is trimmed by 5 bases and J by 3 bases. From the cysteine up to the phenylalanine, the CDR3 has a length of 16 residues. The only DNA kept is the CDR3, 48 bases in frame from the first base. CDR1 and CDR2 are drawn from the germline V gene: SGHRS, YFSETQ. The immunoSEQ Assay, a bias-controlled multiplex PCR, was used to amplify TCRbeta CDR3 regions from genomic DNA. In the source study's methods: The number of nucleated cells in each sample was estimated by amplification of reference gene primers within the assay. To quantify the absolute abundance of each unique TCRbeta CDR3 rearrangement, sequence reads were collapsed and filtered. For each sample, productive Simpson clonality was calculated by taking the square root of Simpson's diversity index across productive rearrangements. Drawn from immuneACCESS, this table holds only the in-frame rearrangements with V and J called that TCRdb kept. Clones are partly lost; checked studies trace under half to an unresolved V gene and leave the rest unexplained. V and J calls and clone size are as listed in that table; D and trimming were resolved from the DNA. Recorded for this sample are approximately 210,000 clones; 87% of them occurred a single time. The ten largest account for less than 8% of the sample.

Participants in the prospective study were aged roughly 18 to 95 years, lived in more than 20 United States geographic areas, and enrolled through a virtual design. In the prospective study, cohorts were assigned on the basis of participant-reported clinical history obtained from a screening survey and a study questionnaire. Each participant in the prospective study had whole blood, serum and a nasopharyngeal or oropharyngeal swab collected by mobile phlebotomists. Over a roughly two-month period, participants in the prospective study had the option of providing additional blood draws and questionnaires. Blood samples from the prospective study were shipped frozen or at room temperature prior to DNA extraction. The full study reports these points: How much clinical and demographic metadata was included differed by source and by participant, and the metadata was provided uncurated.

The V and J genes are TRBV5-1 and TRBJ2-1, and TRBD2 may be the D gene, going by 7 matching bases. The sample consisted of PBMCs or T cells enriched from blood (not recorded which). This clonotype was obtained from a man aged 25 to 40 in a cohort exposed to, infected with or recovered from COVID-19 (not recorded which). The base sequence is TGCGCCAGCAGACTTGTGGCGGGGGCAAACTACAATGAGCAGTTCTTC. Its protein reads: CASRLVAGANYNEQFF. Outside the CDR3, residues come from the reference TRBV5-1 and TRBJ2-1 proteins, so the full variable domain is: KAGVTQTPRYLIKTRGQQVTLSCSPISGHRSVSWYQQTPGQGLQFLFEYFSETQRNKGNFPGRFSGRQFSNSRSEMNVSTLELGDSALYLCASRLVAGANYNEQFFGPGTRLTVL.